The 30 T cell receptor beta chains given below trace back to one sample, sequenced in a study of CD8 T cells in ankylosing spondylitis. No antigen has been assigned to these receptors. TCRdb passed the 5' RACE reads through MiXCR, listing each CDR3 protein once. The table lists about 450,000 distinct CDR3 sequences, roughly 25% of them singletons. Findings and limits, study-wide: A TCR beta motif of fewer than ten highly homologous variants appeared characteristic of ankylosing spondylitis blood.

Input material: blood, either unsorted or a sorted T cell fraction (not recorded which). All receptors derive from a male donor with ankylosing spondylitis.

The chain carries TRBV2 and TRBJ2-7; no clear D. V was shortened by 3 bases and J by 2 bases, with 2 bases between the two germline ends. The CDR3 covers 11 residues. Looked up from germline, CDR1 is SNHLY and CDR2 is FYNNEI. The CDR3 nucleotides are TGTGCCAGCAGTGATACCTACGAGCAGTACGTC. Its protein is CASSDTYEQYV.

CDR3 sequence (DNA): TGTGCCAGCAGCTTAGGATTGGACTTTCCCGGGGAGCTGTTTTTT. Amino acid sequence: CASSLGLDFPGELFF. V and J are TRBV7-7 and TRBJ2-2; a possible D gene is TRBD2 (5 bases). The ends were cut back, 1 base at V and 6 bases at J, with 12 bases in the middle. The CDR3 length is 15 residues. In germline, CDR1 is SSHAT, CDR2 FNYEAQ (reference sequence).

This rearrangement joins TRBV12-3 or TRBV12-4 to TRBJ1-5; D may be TRBD1 (6 bases). Between the trimmed V and J ends, which lost 7 bases and 0 bases, there was a span of 16 bases. This CDR3 region has 16 residues. CDR3 DNA: TGTGCCAGCACTCTCCGGGGGGGCGGTAGCAATCAGCCCCAGCATTTT. It codes for CASTLRGGGSNQPQHF.

The V gene is TRBV20-1, the J gene TRBJ2-3; tentatively, D is TRBD1 or TRBD2 (6 bases each). The CDR3 consists of 16 residues. V was shortened by 1 base and J by 2 bases, with 16 bases between the two germline ends. Per the germline V gene, CDR1 is DFQATT and CDR2 is SNEGSKA (reference sequence). The CDR3 sequence: CSARGRAQGNTDTQYF. CDR3 DNA sequence: TGCAGTGCTAGAGGGAGGGCCCAGGGGAACACAGATACGCAGTATTTT.

The CDR3 bases are TGTGCCAGCTCACACCCGGGGGGGACTGAAGCTTTCTTT. Its translation is CASSHPGGTEAFF. V gene TRBV18 combines with J gene TRBJ1-1, with D possibly being TRBD1 (5 bases). V was pared by 4 bases and J by 5 bases, with 11 bases between. The CDR3 spans 13 residues. Germline CDR1 is KGHSH and CDR2 is LQKENI.

This clonotype turned up a few times. V usage is TRBV20-1 and J usage is TRBJ1-5; possible D gene TRBD1, 5 bases. CDR1 is DFQATT, CDR2 SNEGSKA, per germline (reference sequence). The CDR3 is 14 residues long. Trimming shortened V by 6 bases and J by 1 base, and 13 bases separated the two germline ends. The CDR3 DNA reads as TGCAGTGCCCACCTGGGGGTAAGCAATCAGCCCCAGCATTTT. Amino acid sequence: CSAHLGVSNQPQHF.

This clonotype turned up a few times. This chain joins TRBV20-1 and TRBJ2-1, with 12 bases lining up with TRBD2. Germline values: CDR1 DFQATT, CDR2 SNEGSKA (reference sequence). The CDR3 length is 15 residues. The J segment lost 9 bases and the V segment lost 1 base, leaving 7 bases of the junction unmatched. The CDR3 loop reads CSARVMTSGGGEQFF. The DNA of the CDR3 is TGCAGTGCTAGAGTAATGACTAGCGGGGGCGGTGAGCAGTTCTTC.

There are a few counts of this clonotype. The chain joins TRBV14 to TRBJ2-2, with D perhaps TRBD1 (5 bases). The CDR3 spans 13 residues. Trimming removed 6 bases from V and 7 bases from J, with 12 bases in between. Germline values: CDR1 SGHDN, CDR2 FVKESK. CDR3 coding DNA: TGTGCCAGCAGGGCTGGGGCAGTCGGGGAGCTGTTTTTT. Amino acid sequence: CASRAGAVGELFF.

This clonotype was seen many times. This chain joins TRBV7-9 and TRBJ2-3; 7 bases match TRBD2. J gave up 0 bases and V 7 bases, and 10 bases lay outside the gene matches. This CDR3 contains 16 residues. The germline CDR1 and CDR2 sequences are SEHNR and FQNEAQ (reference sequence). For the CDR3, the DNA is TGTGCCAGCATCCAGCGGGGCTACAAGAGCACAGATACGCAGTATTTT. Its protein is CASIQRGYKSTDTQYF.

In its sample, this clonotype was seen a few times. This chain links TRBV7-7 with TRBJ2-2; D is unresolved. This CDR3 has 14 residues. The V end lost 1 base, the J end lost 6 bases, and 9 bases lay between the germline ends. Per germline, CDR1 SSHAT and CDR2 FNYEAQ (reference sequence). CDR3: CASSLDTESGELFF. The CDR3, as DNA: TGTGCCAGCAGCTTAGATACAGAGTCCGGGGAGCTGTTTTTT.

CDR3 protein: CASSLDRKWSGELFF. DNA for the CDR3: TGCGCCAGCAGCCTGGACAGGAAGTGGTCCGGGGAGCTGTTTTTT. The rearrangement joins TRBV5-1 to TRBJ2-2; 7 bases agree with TRBD1. Germline CDR1 SGHRS, CDR2 YFSETQ. With V trimmed by 4 bases and J by 6 bases, 9 bases remained unmatched. There are 15 residues in the CDR3.

This chain links TRBV10-3 with TRBJ1-4; no reliable D call. V dropped 6 bases and J dropped 4 bases, with 12 bases sitting between them. The CDR3 runs 14 residues. The germline V gene has CDR1 ENHRY and CDR2 SYGVKD. CDR3 in DNA: TGTGCCATCAGCCCTCGTGATTTTAATGAAAAACTGTTTTTT. The encoded protein is CAISPRDFNEKLFF.

This clonotype was recorded many times. The chain carries TRBV5-1 and TRBJ2-2; TRBD1 might be the D (5 bases). The CDR3 runs to 14 residues. Trimming removed 4 bases at V and 1 base at J, with 8 bases between. Germline CDR1 SGHRS, CDR2 YFSETQ. The CDR3 here is CASSGHRNTGELFF. CDR3 nucleotides: TGCGCCAGCAGCGGACACAGGAACACCGGGGAGCTGTTTTTT. The entire variable domain, with the rest obtained from reference TRBV5-1 and TRBJ2-2, is as follows: KAGVTQTPRYLIKTRGQQVTLSCSPISGHRSVSWYQQTPGQGLQFLFEYFSETQRNKGNFPGRFSGRQFSNSRSEMNVSTLELGDSALYLCASSGHRNTGELFFGEGSRLTVL.

This rearrangement joins TRBV24-1 to TRBJ2-3; unclear D gene. Germline CDR1 reads KGHDR; CDR2 reads SFDVKD. V was shortened by 5 bases and J by 2 bases, with 19 bases between the two germline ends. CDR3 length: 17 amino acids. The CDR3 nucleotides read TGTGCCACCAGTGCTCCGCACGCAGAGGATCTCACAGATACGCAGTATTTT. Residues: CATSAPHAEDLTDTQYF.

This clonotype was counted a few times. The CDR3 is CASSYPGLAGFQETQYF. CDR3 in DNA: TGTGCCAGCAGTTACCCTGGACTAGCGGGTTTTCAAGAGACCCAGTACTTC. The chain is built from TRBV6-2 or TRBV6-3 and TRBJ2-5, with TRBD2 matching 11 bases. The germline CDR1 and CDR2 sequences are MNHEY and SVGEGT. This CDR3 has 17 residues. With V trimmed by 2 bases and J by 2 bases, 7 bases remained unmatched.

This clonotype was seen more than once but under ten times. V is TRBV27 and J is TRBJ2-6, with 10 bases matching TRBD1. This CDR3 has 17 residues. CDR1 MNHEY and CDR2 SMNVEV come from the germline V gene (reference sequence). The V segment lost 3 bases and the J segment 2 bases; nucleotides outside the gene matches: 4. CDR3 protein: CASSFRQGATGANVLTF. The DNA for the CDR3 is TGTGCCAGCAGTTTTCGACAGGGGGCAACTGGGGCCAACGTCCTGACTTTC.

This clonotype was observed once. The V and J genes are TRBV2 and TRBJ2-3, with TRBD1 as a possible D gene (6 bases). Trimming left V 6 bases short and J 4 bases short, with 17 bases between. Germline V gives CDR1 SNHLY, CDR2 FYNNEI. This CDR3 is built from 15 residues. The CDR3 sequence is CASRTRQAYADTQYF. The CDR3 nucleotides are TGTGCCAGCAGGACCAGACAGGCCTACGCAGATACGCAGTATTTT.

The V and J genes are TRBV12-3 or TRBV12-4 and TRBJ1-4; D remains unclear. V dropped 5 bases and J dropped 8 bases, with 12 bases sitting between them. The CDR3 extends over 13 amino acids. The DNA of the CDR3 is TGTGCCAGCAGTCCCCAGGTTATGGAAAAACTGTTTTTT. This encodes CASSPQVMEKLFF.

The table lists this clonotype with many counts. The gene calls are TRBV2 and TRBJ2-3; no definite D call. Trimming left V 1 base short and J 5 bases short, with 1 base between. The CDR3 sequence is 11 residues long. Per the germline V gene, CDR1 is SNHLY and CDR2 is FYNNEI. The CDR3 sequence: CASSEGDTQYF. The CDR3 coding sequence is TGTGCCAGCAGTGAAGGAGATACGCAGTATTTT.

This clonotype showed up just once. This chain links TRBV9 with TRBJ2-3, with 13 bases matching TRBD2. The CDR3 covers 19 residues. With V trimmed by 4 bases and J by 1 base, 12 bases remained unmatched. Germline V gives CDR1 SGDLS, CDR2 YYNGEE. DNA for the CDR3: TGTGCCAGCAGCCTCAAACTAGCGGGAGGGCCTTATGGCACAGATACGCAGTATTTT. As protein: CASSLKLAGGPYGTDTQYF.

This clonotype appeared many times. This chain links TRBV12-3 or TRBV12-4 with TRBJ2-3, with D unclear. Trimming took 6 bases from V and 3 from J, leaving 4 bases between them. CDR3 length: 11 residues. The CDR3 nucleotides read TGTGCCAGCAGCAAGACAGATACGCAGTATTTT. This sequence encodes CASSKTDTQYF.

The V gene is TRBV7-9, the J gene TRBJ1-4; TRBD1 aligns across 8 bases. The length of the CDR3 is 15 residues. Unmatched junction bases numbered 4, after V lost 5 bases and J lost 2 bases. Germline V gene lookup returns CDR1 SEHNR and CDR2 FQNEAQ (reference sequence). The CDR3 region has the DNA TGTGCCAGCAGCGGTCGACAGGGGACTAATGAAAAACTGTTTTTT. It is translated as CASSGRQGTNEKLFF.

The chain combines TRBV7-2 with TRBJ2-1, with TRBD1 identical over 7 bases. Germline assignment: CDR1 SGHTA and CDR2 FQGNSA. Unmatched junction bases numbered 10, after V lost 4 bases and J lost 7 bases. CDR3 length: 15 amino acids. CDR3 sequence reads: CASSYGQERGNEQFF. CDR3 DNA: TGTGCCAGCAGCTATGGACAGGAACGAGGGAATGAGCAGTTCTTC. Looking up the rest from reference TRBV7-2 and TRBJ2-1 gives the full variable domain: GAGVSQSPSNKVTEKGKDVELRCDPISGHTALYWYRQSLGQGLEFLIYFQGNSAPDKSGLPSDRFSAERTGGSVSTLTIQRTQQEDSAVYLCASSYGQERGNEQFFGPGTRLTVL.

The J gene is TRBJ2-7, the V gene TRBV5-6; the D gene is possibly TRBD1 (5 bases). The germline CDR1 and CDR2 sequences are SGHDT and YYEEEE. V lost 6 bases and J lost 1, with 17 bases in between. This CDR3 is 15 amino acids long. The CDR3 bases are TGTGCCAGCAACACATTTGACAGTGCTTCCTACGAGCAGTACTTC. Amino acids: CASNTFDSASYEQYF.

This clonotype has just a few counts. The chain employs TRBV20-1 and TRBJ2-2, with 8 bases matching TRBD2. The CDR3 loop spans 13 amino acids. Trimming at V came to 6 bases and at J to 7 bases, leaving 7 bases not matched to a gene. Per the germline V gene, CDR1 is DFQATT and CDR2 is SNEGSKA (reference sequence). In DNA, the CDR3 is TGCAGTGCCGGACTAGCTAAACTCGGGGAGCTGTTTTTT. Translation: CSAGLAKLGELFF.

This clonotype came up a few times. The J gene is TRBJ1-5, the V gene TRBV20-1, with a possible D match to TRBD1 (5 bases). V lost 5 bases to trimming and J lost 4 bases, with 12 bases between them. The length of the CDR3 is 13 residues. The germline CDR1 and CDR2 sequences are DFQATT and SNEGSKA (reference sequence). In DNA form, the CDR3 reads TGCAGTGCTGTCCGGGGCATAAATCAGCCCCAGCATTTT. This translates into CSAVRGINQPQHF.

J is TRBJ1-4 and V is TRBV6-5, with TRBD1 identical over 7 bases. CDR3 size: 16 residues. CDR1 is MNHEY, CDR2 SVGAGI, per germline. V lost 4 bases and J lost 2; bases outside the gene matches: 7. The CDR3 nucleotides read TGTGCCAGCAGTTTTTCCTCAGGGGGGACTAATGAAAAACTGTTTTTT. Encoded protein: CASSFSSGGTNEKLFF.

The V call is TRBV20-1, the J call TRBJ2-2, with D possibly being TRBD2 (5 bases). This CDR3 comprises 14 residues. The V end lost 3 bases, the J end lost 5 bases, and 13 bases lay between the germline ends. CDR1 and CDR2 (germline): DFQATT, SNEGSKA (reference sequence). The CDR3 DNA reads TGCAGTGCTAGGGTACCCCCGGGGACCGGGGAGCTGTTTTTT. Its protein is CSARVPPGTGELFF.

This clonotype was seen a handful of times. This rearrangement joins TRBV5-1 to TRBJ2-6; 13 bases are a match to TRBD2. The CDR3 runs to 18 residues. The trim removed 4 bases at V and 0 bases at J, leaving 4 bases unmatched. Germline V gene data show CDR1 as SGHRS and CDR2 as YFSETQ. The CDR3 nucleotides are TGCGCCAGCAGCATGGGACTAGCGGGGACCTCTGGGGCCAACGTCCTGACTTTC. Its translation: CASSMGLAGTSGANVLTF. The full variable domain, with the rest looked up from reference TRBV5-1 and TRBJ2-6, is KAGVTQTPRYLIKTRGQQVTLSCSPISGHRSVSWYQQTPGQGLQFLFEYFSETQRNKGNFPGRFSGRQFSNSRSEMNVSTLELGDSALYLCASSMGLAGTSGANVLTFGAGSRLTVL.

This clonotype has more than one count but fewer than ten. The chain couples TRBV11-2 to TRBJ2-3; D is ambiguous. Germline V CDR1 and CDR2: SGHAT, FQNNGV. V dropped 5 bases and J dropped 2 bases, with 11 bases sitting between them. The CDR3 is 14 residues long. The CDR3 DNA follows: TGTGCCAGCAGCGCACGAATACTCACAGATACGCAGTATTTT. Protein: CASSARILTDTQYF. Using reference TRBV11-2 and TRBJ2-3 for the parts outside the CDR3, the full variable domain is EAGVAQSPRYKIIEKRQSVAFWCNPISGHATLYWYQQILGQGPKLLIQFQNNGVVDDSQLPKDRFSAERLKGVDSTLKIQPAKLEDSAVYLCASSARILTDTQYFGPGTRLTVL.